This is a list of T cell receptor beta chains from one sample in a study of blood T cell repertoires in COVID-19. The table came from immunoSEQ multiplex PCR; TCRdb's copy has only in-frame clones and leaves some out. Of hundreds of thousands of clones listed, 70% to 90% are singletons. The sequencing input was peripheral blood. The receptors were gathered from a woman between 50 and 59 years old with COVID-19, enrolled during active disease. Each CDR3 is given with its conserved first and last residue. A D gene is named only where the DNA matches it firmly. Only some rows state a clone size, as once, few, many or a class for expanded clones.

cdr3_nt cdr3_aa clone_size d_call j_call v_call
TGTGCCAGCAGCTTGGGGGGCTCCTCTGGAAACACCATATATTTT CASSLGGSSGNTIYF NA NA TRBJ1-3 TRBV5-8
TGTGCCAGTGGGCGGACTCCAGAGGGCTACACCTTC CASGRTPEGYTF once NA TRBJ1-2 TRBV28
TGTGCCACCAGTGATAGCGGGACTGTCTATGGCTACACCTTC CATSDSGTVYGYTF once NA TRBJ1-2 TRBV24-1
TGCGCCAGCAGCCAACACAGGGGGGCCAATCAGCCCCAGCATTTT CASSQHRGANQPQHF NA TRBD1 TRBJ1-5 TRBV4-1
TGCGCCAGCAGCTTGGGGGACAGGGGGGCGAACACTGAAGCTTTCTTT CASSLGDRGANTEAFF NA TRBD1 TRBJ1-1 TRBV5-1
TGTGCCAGCAGTGCTCGACAGGGATTTAATGAAAAACTGTTTTTT CASSARQGFNEKLFF NA TRBD1 TRBJ1-4 TRBV25-1
TGCGCCAGCAGCTTAAATCCGGGGACAGGGGGCCTAAATACGCAGTATTTT CASSLNPGTGGLNTQYF NA TRBD1 TRBJ2-3 TRBV5-1
TGTGCCATCCTCAGCAAAAACATTCAGTACTTC CAILSKNIQYF NA NA TRBJ2-4 TRBV2
TGTGCCAGCAGCCTCTGGACTAGCGGGGGAACTTCAGATACGCAGTATTTT CASSLWTSGGTSDTQYF NA TRBD2 TRBJ2-3 TRBV3-1/TRBV3-2
TGTGCCAGCAGCGTAGGGCCGACGGGCTATGGCTACACCTTC CASSVGPTGYGYTF NA NA TRBJ1-2 TRBV9
TGTGCCAGCAGCCAAACGGCGGATGCCTACGAGCAGTACTTC CASSQTADAYEQYF NA NA TRBJ2-7 TRBV7-3
TGTGCCAGCAGCCGGGACAGGGTGGGTGAGCAGTACTTC CASSRDRVGEQYF NA TRBD1 TRBJ2-7 TRBV12-3/TRBV12-4
TGTGCCAGCAGCCCAGAGGGACACCTAAACATGAACACTGAAGCTTTCTTT CASSPEGHLNMNTEAFF NA NA TRBJ1-1 TRBV21-1
TGTGCCAGCAGTGAAGTAGGGGACTACAATGAGCAGTTCTTC CASSEVGDYNEQFF NA NA TRBJ2-1 TRBV6-1
TGTGCCAGCAGTGACCGGGACAGGGGCTTGCTGAACTATGGCTACACCTTC CASSDRDRGLLNYGYTF NA TRBD1 TRBJ1-2 TRBV14
TGTGCCAGTCGAAATATAGGGACTCGATACAATGAGCAGTTCTTC CASRNIGTRYNEQFF NA NA TRBJ2-1 TRBV19
TGTGCCAGCAGCCCAACCCGAGGTTCGGATACGCAGTATTTT CASSPTRGSDTQYF NA NA TRBJ2-3 TRBV11-3
TGTGCCAGCAGCGTTAGCGGGGGGAAATACGAGCAGTACTTC CASSVSGGKYEQYF NA TRBD2 TRBJ2-7 TRBV5-4
TGTGCCAGCAGCCACCGCGGGGCTACTGAAGCTTTCTTT CASSHRGATEAFF NA NA TRBJ1-1 TRBV3-1/TRBV3-2